The source of this TCR beta chain is a study of blood T cell repertoires in COVID-19. Study in general: Researchers got acute and convalescent COVID-19 samples from the United States, Italy and Spain. PBMCs, B-cell-depleted T cells, or T cells were the source of the cDNA or gDNA that made up the material.

In the original analysis: Estimated nucleated cell counts came from reference gene primer amplification. The table came from immunoSEQ multiplex PCR; TCRdb's copy has only in-frame clones and leaves some out. The D gene and trimming were derived from the DNA, and the V and J assignments and clone size from that table. This sample has approximately 110,000 clones; approximately 80% occur once, and the top ten carry about 40%. This CDR3 contains 14 residues. V was clipped by 1 base and J by 5 bases, with 11 bases between them. CDR1 and CDR2 from the germline V gene are SEHNR and FQNEAQ (reference sequence).

Material for sequencing was peripheral blood. The chain couples TRBV7-9 to TRBJ2-5; D uncertain. The clonotype was recovered from an elderly man with acute or convalescent COVID-19. The CDR3, as DNA: TGTGCCAGCAGCTTAGTAACCGTTGGCGAGACCCAGTACTTC. Its protein is CASSLVTVGETQYF.